This T cell receptor (beta chain) derives from a study of cytomegalovirus exposure and HLA in healthy donors. Whole-study findings and limits: Segments of the TCR beta V type were, in most cases, productive about 90% or about 30% of the time in an earlier analysis. Looking again later, the authors saw that most CMV-associated TCR beta chains seemed HLA-restricted. A few V segments could not be told apart, such as TRBV6-2 and TRBV6-3, and were left out.

Worth noting for this clone: Its cognate antigen is unknown.

Looked up from germline, CDR1 is SGHDT and CDR2 is YYEEEE. The CDR3 is 15 amino acids. Trimming took 2 bases from V and 7 from J; bases not matched to a gene: 3. Samples came from healthy bone marrow donors. PCR was performed using 60 Vbeta and 13 Jbeta primers. Clones were read by immunoSEQ multiplex PCR, and TCRdb kept only the in-frame ones, dropping some. The sample spans around 50,000 clones; the ten largest clones claim 12%. The sample consisted of PBMCs. V usage is TRBV5-6 and J usage is TRBJ1-6; TRBD1 matches 10 bases. This sequence was found in a woman under 40 in good health and CMV-seropositive. The CDR3 region has the DNA TGTGCCAGCAGCTTAGGGACAGGGGTAAATTCACCCCTCCACTTT. Residues: CASSLGTGVNSPLHF.